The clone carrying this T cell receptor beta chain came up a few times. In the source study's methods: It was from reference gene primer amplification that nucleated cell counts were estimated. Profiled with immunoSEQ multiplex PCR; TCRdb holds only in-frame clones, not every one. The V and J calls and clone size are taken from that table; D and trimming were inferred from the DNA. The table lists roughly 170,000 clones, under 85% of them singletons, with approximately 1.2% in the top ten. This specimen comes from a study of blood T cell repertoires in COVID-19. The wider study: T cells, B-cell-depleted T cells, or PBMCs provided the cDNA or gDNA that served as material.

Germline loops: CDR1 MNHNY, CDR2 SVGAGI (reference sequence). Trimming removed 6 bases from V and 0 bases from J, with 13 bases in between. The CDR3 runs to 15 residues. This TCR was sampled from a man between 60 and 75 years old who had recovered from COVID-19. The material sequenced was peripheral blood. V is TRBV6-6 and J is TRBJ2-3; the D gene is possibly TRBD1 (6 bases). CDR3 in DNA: TGTGCCAGCAGCCTGGACAGATCTAGCACAGATACGCAGTATTTT. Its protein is CASSLDRSSTDTQYF.